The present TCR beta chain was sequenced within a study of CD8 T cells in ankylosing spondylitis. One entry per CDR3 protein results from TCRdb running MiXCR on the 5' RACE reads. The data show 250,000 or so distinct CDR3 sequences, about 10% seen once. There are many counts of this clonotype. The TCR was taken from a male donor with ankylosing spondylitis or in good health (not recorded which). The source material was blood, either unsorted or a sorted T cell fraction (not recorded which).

The CDR3, as DNA: TGTGCCAGCTCACCAGAAACGGGGCGCAATCAGCCCCAGCATTTT. Its translation is CASSPETGRNQPQHF. J is TRBJ1-5 and V is TRBV18, with a possible D match to TRBD1 (5 bases). This CDR3 has 15 residues. Between the trimmed V and J ends, which lost 2 bases and 2 bases, there was a span of 10 bases. Germline CDR1 KGHSH, CDR2 LQKENI. Together with reference TRBV18 and TRBJ1-5, the CDR3 gives the full variable domain: NAGVMQNPRHLVRRRGQEARLRCSPMKGHSHVYWYRQLPEEGLKFMVYLQKENIIDESGMPKERFSAEFPKEGPSILRIQQVVRGDSAAYFCASSPETGRNQPQHFGDGTRLSIL.